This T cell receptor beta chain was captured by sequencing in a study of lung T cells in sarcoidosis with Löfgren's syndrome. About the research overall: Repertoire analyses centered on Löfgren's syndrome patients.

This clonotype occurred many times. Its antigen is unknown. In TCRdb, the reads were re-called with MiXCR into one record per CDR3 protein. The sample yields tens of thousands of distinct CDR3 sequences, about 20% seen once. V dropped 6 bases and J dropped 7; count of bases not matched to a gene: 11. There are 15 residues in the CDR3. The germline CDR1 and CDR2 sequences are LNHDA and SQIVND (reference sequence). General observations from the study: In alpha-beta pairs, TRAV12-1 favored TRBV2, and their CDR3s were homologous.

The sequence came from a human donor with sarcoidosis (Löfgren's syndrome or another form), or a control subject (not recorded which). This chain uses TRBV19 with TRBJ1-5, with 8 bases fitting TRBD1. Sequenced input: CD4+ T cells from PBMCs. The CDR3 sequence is CASRRATGDGQPQHF. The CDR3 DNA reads TGTGCCAGTAGGAGGGCGACAGGGGATGGACAGCCCCAGCATTTT.